The 26 T cell receptor beta chains below all came from one sample that was sequenced in a study of CD8 T cells in ankylosing spondylitis. From the 5' RACE reads, TCRdb called clonotypes with MiXCR, one entry per CDR3 protein. The table records some 120,000 distinct CDR3 sequences, roughly 13% of them present only once. Sequenced: blood, either unsorted or a sorted T cell fraction (not recorded which). These receptors were obtained from a female donor with ankylosing spondylitis or in good health (not recorded which).

This clonotype appeared once. At one boundary the junction diverges from the germline segment, which might be a read error. The chain joins TRBV25-1 to TRBJ2-7; 11 bases map to TRBD1. The CDR3 runs to 15 residues. Germline CDR1 reads MGHDK; CDR2 reads SYGVNS. The CDR3 DNA is TGTGCCAGCAGTGAATGGACAGGGGGCATATACGAGCACTACTTC. Its protein product is CASSEWTGGIYEHYF.

For this clonotype: The junction departs from the called germline gene at one end, perhaps through a read error. The chain joins TRBV19 to TRBJ1-5; D is unresolved. Germline V lookup: CDR1 LNHDA, CDR2 SQIVND (reference sequence). The CDR3 totals 13 residues. CDR3 coding DNA: TGTGCCAGTAGCCCCGACGGAGATCAGCCCCGGCATTTT. Translating gives CASSPDGDQPRHF.

This clonotype was seen a few times. The V and J genes are TRBV3-1 and TRBJ2-5, with D possibly being TRBD2 (6 bases). Trimming removed 1 base at V and 4 bases at J, with 13 bases between. Germline V gene lookup returns CDR1 LGHDT and CDR2 YNNKEL (reference sequence). The CDR3 sequence is 15 residues long. This chain's CDR3 is CASSQGDSLVETQYF. CDR3 nucleotides: TGTGCCAGCAGCCAAGGGGACTCCCTGGTAGAGACCCAGTACTTC.

The V and J genes are TRBV12-3 or TRBV12-4 and TRBJ1-1; D unclear. This CDR3 has 14 amino acids. The V gene lost 3 bases and the J gene lost 1 base, with 9 bases spanning the gap. The CDR3 protein is CASSFHGTNTEAFF. CDR3 in DNA: TGTGCCAGCAGTTTCCACGGTACGAACACTGAAGCTTTCTTT.

For the CDR3, the DNA is TGTGCCTGGAGTGTAGACCCAAGCTCCTACAATGAGCAGTTCTTC. This gives the protein CAWSVDPSSYNEQFF. The chain uses TRBV30 and TRBJ2-1; no reliable D call. The germline gives CDR1 GTSNPN, CDR2 SVGIG (reference sequence). The V and J ends lost 0 bases and 0 bases respectively, with 9 bases between them. There are 15 residues in the CDR3. The variable domain in full, completed from reference TRBV30 and TRBJ2-1, reads SQTIHQWPATLVQPVGSPLSLECTVEGTSNPNLYWYRQAAGRGLQLLFYSVGIGQISSEVPQNLSASRPQDRQFILSSKKLLLSDSGFYLCAWSVDPSSYNEQFFGPGTRLTVL.

This clonotype was seen repeatedly, ten times or more. The chain has TRBV10-2 and TRBJ2-7; D ambiguous. CDR1 and CDR2 (germline): WSHSY, SAAADI. This CDR3 is 13 amino acids long. Trimming removed 0 bases from V and 0 bases from J, with 3 bases in between. The DNA of the CDR3 is TGCGCCAGCAGTGAGTCGCCCTCCTACGAGCAGTACTTC. Translating it yields CASSESPSYEQYF.

The J gene is TRBJ2-1, the V gene TRBV10-1; 9 nucleotides match TRBD2. Germline V gene lookup returns CDR1 WNHNN and CDR2 SYGVQD (reference sequence). This CDR3 contains 15 residues. V lost 5 bases, J lost 5 bases, and 7 bases stayed unmatched. This CDR3 reads CASSFTSSGNNEQFF. The CDR3 coding sequence is TGCGCCAGCAGTTTTACGTCTAGCGGGAACAATGAGCAGTTCTTC.

This clonotype was observed at least ten times. The rearrangement joins TRBV5-5 to TRBJ1-5; no definite D call. CDR1 and CDR2 (germline): SGHKS, YYEKEE (reference sequence). The CDR3 is 15 residues long. The V end was cut by 1 base, the J end by 0 bases, with 8 bases between. The DNA of the CDR3 is TGTGCCAGCAGCTTGCGTTGGGATAGCAATCAGCCCCAGCATTTT. Its translation is CASSLRWDSNQPQHF.

The chain carries TRBV6-1 and TRBJ2-5; D is unresolved. The CDR3 runs to 14 residues. The germline V and J ends were trimmed by 3 bases and 5 bases, with 13 bases remaining between them. Germline V gene data show CDR1 as MNHNS and CDR2 as SASEGT. The CDR3 DNA sequence: TGTGCCAGCAGTGATGGTACTTGGCCGGAGACCCAGTACTTC. Its protein product is CASSDGTWPETQYF.

The table lists this clonotype with a few counts. The J gene is TRBJ2-7, the V gene TRBV20-1; no clear D. In germline, CDR1 is DFQATT, CDR2 SNEGSKA (reference sequence). The ends were cut back, 8 bases at V and 0 bases at J, with 8 bases in the middle. This CDR3 contains 11 residues. This CDR3 is CSKLHSYEQYF. In DNA, the CDR3 is TGCAGTAAACTGCACTCCTACGAGCAGTACTTC.

This clonotype was detected only a few times. CDR3 coding DNA: TGCAGTGCTAGAGCGGCCCCGGGGACGGGGGAAAAACTGTTTTTT. Amino acids: CSARAAPGTGEKLFF. V gene TRBV20-1 combines with J gene TRBJ1-4; a possible D gene is TRBD1 (5 bases). Germline V lookup: CDR1 DFQATT, CDR2 SNEGSKA (reference sequence). V was pared by 1 base and J by 8 bases, with 17 bases between. This CDR3 is 15 amino acids long.

This clonotype was observed a few times. The CDR3 here is CASFPSYMGGNTEAFF. The CDR3 DNA reads as TGCGCCAGCTTCCCATCATACATGGGGGGGAACACTGAAGCTTTCTTT. The chain uses TRBV5-1 and TRBJ1-1; a weak D match, TRBD1 (5 bases). Between the trimmed V and J ends, which lost 7 bases and 1 base, there was a span of 20 bases. In germline, CDR1 is SGHRS, CDR2 YFSETQ. This CDR3 is 16 amino acids long.

This clonotype was counted only a few times. The chain couples TRBV14 to TRBJ1-4; no reliable D call. CDR3 length: 13 residues. The V gene's germline CDR1 is SGHDN and CDR2 FVKESK. V shed 0 bases and J shed 10 bases, with 9 bases lying between them. CDR3 DNA sequence: TGTGCCAGCAGCCAAGAGGGGTTAGGAAAACTGTTTTTT. Protein: CASSQEGLGKLFF.

This clonotype was counted many times. V gene TRBV24-1 combines with J gene TRBJ2-2; no clear D gene. Deletions cut 3 bases from V and 2 bases from J, with 9 bases between. The CDR3 has 15 residues. Germline lookup yields CDR1 KGHDR and CDR2 SFDVKD. The CDR3 DNA follows: TGTGCCACCAGTGATGGGTATATTAACACCGGGGAGCTGTTTTTT. Its protein is CATSDGYINTGELFF.

This clonotype was observed a handful of times. The chain uses TRBV6-5 and TRBJ1-2; D gene ambiguous. V was clipped by 4 bases and J by 0 bases, with 9 bases between them. CDR3 size: 14 residues. The germline V gene encodes CDR1 MNHEY and CDR2 SVGAGI. CDR3: CASSSLGPNYGYTF. CDR3 DNA: TGTGCCAGCAGTTCCCTCGGTCCTAACTATGGCTACACCTTC.

Notes on this clonotype: A single base separates this from a much larger clone, so it may be a read error. The chain carries TRBV12-3 or TRBV12-4 and TRBJ2-1, with 13 bases identical to TRBD2. This CDR3 region has 16 residues. V trimming: 3 bases; J trimming: 9 bases; junction bases outside the gene matches: 8. CDR3 sequence (DNA): TGTGCCAGCAGTTTCAAACTAGCGGGAGGGTGGACTGAGCAGTTCTTC. Encoded protein: CASSFKLAGGWTEQFF.

The chain carries TRBV5-1 and TRBJ1-1; maybe TRBD1 (5 bases). V lost 6 bases and J lost 1, with 13 bases in between. The CDR3 runs 14 residues. CDR1 is SGHRS, CDR2 YFSETQ, per germline. The CDR3 sequence: CASMSTGQNTEAFF. Written as DNA, the CDR3 is TGCGCCAGCATGAGCACCGGACAGAACACTGAAGCTTTCTTT.

This clonotype appeared a few times. The chain links TRBV21-1 to TRBJ2-4. TRBV21-1 is labeled a pseudogene. This CDR3 comprises 14 residues. The CDR3 bases are TGTTCCAGCAGCAAATGTGAGGATTTGGGCATTCAGTACTTC. This encodes CSSSKCEDLGIQYF.

The chain combines TRBV5-1 with TRBJ2-4; 12 nucleotides line up with TRBD2. CDR1 and CDR2 from the germline V gene are SGHRS and YFSETQ. The CDR3 runs 14 residues. The V segment lost 9 bases and the J segment 6 bases; nucleotides outside the gene matches: 7. CDR3: CAIPRGLAGNIQYF. The CDR3 DNA reads TGCGCCATCCCGAGGGGACTAGCGGGAAACATTCAGTACTTC.

There are many counts of this clonotype. The chain combines TRBV20-1 with TRBJ2-1, with TRBD2 matching 8 bases. V dropped 1 base and J dropped 9; count of bases not matched to a gene: 2. Germline loops: CDR1 DFQATT, CDR2 SNEGSKA (reference sequence). The CDR3 contains 12 residues. In DNA, the CDR3 is TGCAGTGCTAGAGTGGGGACTAGTGAGCAGTTCTTC. It specifies CSARVGTSEQFF.

This clonotype was picked up a small number of times. V is TRBV4-2 and J is TRBJ2-1; D is ambiguous. With 4 bases removed from V and 10 bases from J, the gap between germline ends came to 17 bases. This CDR3 comprises 14 residues. Germline V gives CDR1 LGHNA, CDR2 YNFKEQ. As DNA, the CDR3 is TGTGCCAGCAGCCCCCAGTCGGCCTCCGGGGAGCAGTTCTTC. It codes for CASSPQSASGEQFF.

This clonotype was seen ten or more times. The chain carries TRBV10-3 and TRBJ2-1; no definite D call. The CDR3 consists of 11 residues. The germline V gene encodes CDR1 ENHRY and CDR2 SYGVKD. Trimming left V 2 bases short and J 8 bases short, with 4 bases between. For the CDR3, the DNA is TGTGCCATCAGTGAGATCGATGAGCAGTTCTTC. As protein: CAISEIDEQFF.

This clonotype came up many times. The chain joins TRBV5-1 to TRBJ2-3; D might be TRBD2 (6 bases). CDR3 length equals 16 residues. Trimming left V 0 bases short and J 2 bases short, with 13 bases between. CDR1 SGHRS and CDR2 YFSETQ come from the germline V gene. The CDR3 DNA sequence: TGCGCCAGCAGCTTGGGTGTGGACTATAACACAGATACGCAGTATTTT. Its translation is CASSLGVDYNTDTQYF.

This clonotype was seen ten or more times. The chain couples TRBV27 to TRBJ1-6; unclear D gene. With 4 bases removed from V and 6 bases from J, the gap between germline ends came to 13 bases. From germline, CDR1 is MNHEY and CDR2 SMNVEV (reference sequence). There are 15 residues in the CDR3. CDR3 bases: TGTGCCAGCAGTTCGGTGACGGTGGGTAATTCACCCCTCCACTTT. Translated: CASSSVTVGNSPLHF.

In its sample, this clonotype was seen a few times. J is TRBJ2-1 and V is TRBV5-1; 7 bases match TRBD1. V shed 1 base and J 1 base; nucleotides not matched to a gene: 5. The V gene's germline CDR1 is SGHRS and CDR2 YFSETQ. CDR3 length: 16 amino acids. CDR3 protein: CASSLQGRGSYNEQFF. The CDR3 DNA sequence: TGCGCCAGCAGCTTGCAGGGCAGGGGGTCCTACAATGAGCAGTTCTTC.

The chain links TRBV11-3 to TRBJ2-1, with TRBD1 identical over 11 bases. The ends lost 5 bases at V and 11 bases at J; junction bases unmatched: 5. The CDR3 length is 13 residues. From germline, CDR1 is SGHNT and CDR2 YENEEA. In DNA form, the CDR3 reads TGTGCCAGCAGCCCGGGGACAGGGGGTAAGCAGTTCTTC. Amino acids: CASSPGTGGKQFF.